This T cell receptor beta chain is drawn from a study of shared clonotypes between healthy human individuals. Selected positively for CCR7 and CD45RO-negative, naive CD8 cells excluded terminally differentiated effector memory CD45RA+ cells. Profiled with immunoSEQ multiplex PCR; TCRdb holds only in-frame clones, not every one. The sample yields approximately 590,000 clones, around 95% seen once. The sequence came from a woman in her 30s in good health. Material: naive CD8+ T cells sorted from blood.

CDR3 DNA sequence: TGCGCCAGCAGCCCCCCGGCCTCCTACGAGCAGTACTTC. Translating it yields CASSPPASYEQYF. V and J are TRBV5-1 and TRBJ2-7; D not resolved. This CDR3 has 13 amino acids. V was pared by 4 bases and J by 0 bases, with 8 bases between. Per germline, CDR1 SGHRS and CDR2 YFSETQ.